The 31 T cell receptor beta chains listed next were all sequenced from one sample in a study of cytomegalovirus exposure and HLA in healthy donors. Both 60 Vbeta primers and 13 Jbeta primers went into the PCR. Profiling relied on immunoSEQ multiplex PCR, and the TCRdb table lists in-frame clones only, not all of them. The sample includes approximately 110,000 clones, around 69% seen only once; the top ten take 8.2%. Sequenced: PBMCs. Source of these receptors: a woman between 35 and 50 years old in good health and CMV-seropositive.

This rearrangement joins TRBV21-1 to TRBJ1-6. TRBV21-1 is marked as a pseudogene. The CDR3 is made up of 16 amino acids. The CDR3 reads CASSKGGTKTNSPLHF. The CDR3 nucleotides read TGTGCCAGCAGCAAGGGGGGGACTAAGACGAATTCACCCCTCCACTTT.

The rearrangement joins TRBV5-1 to TRBJ1-6; D is undetermined. The CDR3 runs to 14 residues. Trimming removed 0 bases from V and 10 bases from J, with 11 bases in between. Germline lookup yields CDR1 SGHRS and CDR2 YFSETQ. CDR3 bases: TGCGCCAGCAGCTTGGCCGAGGGTCCCTCACCCCTCCACTTT. This codes for CASSLAEGPSPLHF.

J is TRBJ1-4 and V is TRBV6-1; 12 bases are shared with TRBD1. Germline V gives CDR1 MNHNS, CDR2 SASEGT. This CDR3 contains 13 residues. Trimming cost V 10 bases and J 8 bases; bases outside gene matches: 5. As DNA, the CDR3 is TGTGCCACCTTGGGACAGGGGGCAGAAAAACTGTTTTTT. Protein product: CATLGQGAEKLFF.

This clone was seen more than once but under ten times. J is TRBJ2-7 and V is TRBV25-1; 7 bases match TRBD2. The CDR3 runs 11 residues. Germline V gives CDR1 MGHDK, CDR2 SYGVNS. Losses at the gene ends were 2 bases for V and 12 bases for J; bases not matched to a gene: 4. The CDR3 nucleotides are TGTGCCAGCAGTGAAGGACTAGGGACGTACTTC. Translation: CASSEGLGTYF.

A single count supports this clone. This sequence joins TRBV5-4 and TRBJ2-3, with 9 bases fitting TRBD2. Germline lookup yields CDR1 SGHNT and CDR2 YYREEE (reference sequence). The CDR3 length is 15 residues. The V gene end was trimmed by 4 bases and the J gene end by 2 bases; junction bases not matched to a gene: 5. This CDR3 reads CASSRRLAVTDTQYF. The CDR3 nucleotides read TGTGCCAGCAGCAGAAGACTAGCGGTCACAGATACGCAGTATTTT.

Only a few counts were recorded for this clone. The chain uses TRBV20-1 and TRBJ1-2; TRBD1 might be the D (6 bases). Trimming left V 6 bases short and J 11 bases short, with 16 bases between. The V gene's germline CDR1 is DFQATT and CDR2 SNEGSKA (reference sequence). The CDR3 is made up of 11 amino acids. The CDR3 sequence is CSARRTAGYTF. Here the CDR3 DNA reads TGCAGTGCGAGGAGGACAGCAGGATACACCTTC.

The chain recombines TRBV2 with TRBJ2-5, with TRBD2 matching 9 bases. There are 16 residues in the CDR3. Trimming cost V 6 bases and J 4 bases; bases outside gene matches: 12. Germline V gives CDR1 SNHLY, CDR2 FYNNEI. The CDR3 sequence is CASRPTSGAERETQYF. In nucleotides, the CDR3 is TGTGCCAGCAGACCGACTAGCGGCGCCGAAAGAGAGACCCAGTACTTC.

The chain couples TRBV6-5 to TRBJ1-1; D is possibly TRBD1 (5 bases). Trimming cost V 5 bases and J 3 bases, with 16 bases left between them. The CDR3 extends over 15 amino acids. Germline V gene sequence: CDR1 MNHEY, CDR2 SVGAGI. This CDR3 reads CASSSLGGGYTEAFF. As DNA, the CDR3 is TGTGCCAGCAGTAGCCTGGGGGGAGGATACACTGAAGCTTTCTTT.

The J gene is TRBJ2-2, the V gene TRBV4-3; TRBD1 matches at 7 bases. The CDR3 sequence is 13 residues long. With 4 bases clipped from V and 6 bases from J, the junction kept 2 bases outside the gene matches. Per germline, CDR1 LGHNA and CDR2 YSLEER. The CDR3 nucleotides read TGCGCCAGCAGCCTAGACAGGGCCGGGGAGCTGTTTTTT. It yields the protein CASSLDRAGELFF.

The gene calls are TRBV7-6 and TRBJ2-7, with TRBD1 identical over 9 bases. V gave up 1 base and J gave up 3 bases; unmatched junction bases: 13. The CDR3 sequence is 18 residues long. CDR1 is SGHVS, CDR2 FNYEAQ, per germline. The CDR3: CASSLEGGWDRVIYEQYF. CDR3 coding DNA: TGTGCCAGCAGCTTAGAGGGTGGCTGGGACAGGGTTATCTACGAGCAGTACTTC.

The rearrangement links TRBV5-1 to TRBJ1-2, with no clear D. Germline assignment: CDR1 SGHRS and CDR2 YFSETQ. This CDR3 contains 12 residues. Trimming shortened V by 0 bases and J by 6 bases, and 6 bases separated the two germline ends. CDR3 bases: TGCGCCAGCAGCTTGGCCCTTGATGGCTACACCTTC. Its protein product is CASSLALDGYTF.

This chain connects TRBV29-1 to TRBJ2-5, with 8 nucleotides matching TRBD2. This CDR3 has 15 amino acids. The V and J ends lost 4 bases and 1 base, in that order; junction bases with no gene match: 8. Germline CDR1 and CDR2: SQVTM and ANQGSEA. The CDR3 DNA reads TGCAGCGTTGGAACTACTAGCGGTATCCAAGAGACCCAGTACTTC. It yields the protein CSVGTTSGIQETQYF. Complete variable domain (other parts from reference TRBV29-1 and TRBJ2-5): SAVISQKPSRDICQRGTSLTIQCQVDSQVTMMFWYRQQPGQSLTLIATANQGSEATYESGFVIDKFPISRPNLTFSTLTVSNMSPEDSSIYLCSVGTTSGIQETQYFGPGTRLLVL.

This clone was detected a few times. V gene TRBV2 combines with J gene TRBJ2-1; 9 nucleotides agree with TRBD1. CDR3 length: 16 amino acids. CDR1 SNHLY and CDR2 FYNNEI come from the germline V gene. J lost 4 bases, V lost 6 bases, and 10 bases had no gene match. The CDR3 region is CASRNPGQGRYNEQFF. CDR3 sequence (DNA): TGTGCCAGCAGAAACCCGGGACAGGGCCGATACAATGAGCAGTTCTTC.

V gene TRBV18 combines with J gene TRBJ1-1, with TRBD1 identical over 7 bases. V dropped 3 bases and J dropped 1; count of bases not matched to a gene: 8. CDR3 length: 16 amino acids. Germline CDR1 reads KGHSH; CDR2 reads LQKENI. In DNA form, the CDR3 reads TGTGCCAGCTCACCCGGGACAGCTACGCGGAACACTGAAGCTTTCTTT. Translated, it gives CASSPGTATRNTEAFF.

The chain recombines TRBV19 with TRBJ2-7, with 9 positions matching TRBD1. V lost 4 bases, J lost 6 bases, and 7 bases stayed unmatched. Germline V gene lookup returns CDR1 LNHDA and CDR2 SQIVND (reference sequence). This CDR3 has 14 residues. The CDR3 reads CASSTGQGEGEQYF. The CDR3 nucleotides read TGTGCCAGTAGTACGGGACAGGGCGAGGGCGAGCAGTACTTC.

The chain uses TRBV11-2 and TRBJ1-1; 10 nucleotides match TRBD1. The CDR3 contains 14 residues. V shed 5 bases, J shed 5 bases, and the junction held 5 bases outside the gene matches. CDR1 and CDR2 from the germline V gene are SGHAT and FQNNGV. This CDR3 is CASSRDRGLTEAFF. DNA of the CDR3: TGTGCCAGCAGCCGCGACAGGGGGCTTACTGAAGCTTTCTTT.

The V gene is TRBV9, the J gene TRBJ1-4, with TRBD1 as a possible D gene (5 bases). The CDR3 runs to 15 residues. CDR1 and CDR2 (germline): SGDLS, YYNGEE. The V end was cut by 6 bases, the J end by 3 bases, with 15 bases between. The CDR3, as DNA: TGTGCCAGCACCGCAACAGGCTCACCTAATGAAAAACTGTTTTTT. The encoded protein is CASTATGSPNEKLFF.

This sequence joins TRBV7-8 and TRBJ1-3; D remains ambiguous. Trimming stripped 3 bases from V and 3 bases from J, with 3 bases between. This CDR3 region has 12 residues. From germline, CDR1 is SGHVS and CDR2 FQNEAQ. CDR3 in DNA: TGTGCCAGCAGCTTTAATGGAAACACCATATATTTT. It translates to CASSFNGNTIYF.

This rearrangement joins TRBV7-2 to TRBJ2-5, with 7 positions matching TRBD2. There are 17 residues in the CDR3. V lost 5 bases and J lost 1; bases outside the gene matches: 13. CDR1 is SGHTA and CDR2 is FQGNSA in the germline V gene. The CDR3 DNA reads TGTGCCAGCAGCCACCGGACTAGGGGAAGTTTCCAAGAGACCCAGTACTTC. This gives the protein CASSHRTRGSFQETQYF.

V gene TRBV4-3 combines with J gene TRBJ1-2; TRBD1 is a possible D gene (6 bases). Trimming took off 4 bases at V and 8 bases at J, with 17 bases between the two ends. The CDR3 sequence is 14 residues long. The germline V gene encodes CDR1 LGHNA and CDR2 YSLEER. The CDR3 DNA reads TGCGCCAGCAGCCTAAGGGGGGGTGAGGGGGGCTACACCTTC. This encodes CASSLRGGEGGYTF.

The chain has TRBV5-1 and TRBJ1-1; 10 bases match TRBD1. Trimming removed 4 bases from V and 3 bases from J; junction bases left unmatched: 3. Germline V lookup: CDR1 SGHRS, CDR2 YFSETQ. The CDR3 has 14 residues. The CDR3 region is CASSAGTGDTEAFF. CDR3 sequence (DNA): TGCGCCAGCAGCGCCGGGACAGGGGACACTGAAGCTTTCTTT.

The J gene is TRBJ1-4, the V gene TRBV27; D uncertain. This CDR3 is built from 14 residues. Between the trimmed V and J ends, which lost 3 bases and 5 bases, there was a span of 10 bases. The V gene's germline CDR1 is MNHEY and CDR2 SMNVEV (reference sequence). CDR3 nucleotide sequence: TGTGCCAGCAGTTTCACCCGCGCGAATGAAAAACTGTTTTTT. It codes for CASSFTRANEKLFF.

The V gene is TRBV27, the J gene TRBJ2-3; perhaps TRBD1 as D (6 bases). Germline assignment: CDR1 MNHEY and CDR2 SMNVEV (reference sequence). V lost 7 bases and J lost 1, with 12 bases in between. CDR3 length: 14 amino acids. This chain's CDR3 is CASKGTRRTDTQYF. As DNA, the CDR3 is TGTGCCAGCAAAGGGACACGACGCACAGATACGCAGTATTTT.

V and J are TRBV7-2 and TRBJ1-5; possible D gene TRBD1, 5 bases. CDR3 length: 13 amino acids. V was clipped by 1 base and J by 5 bases, with 6 bases between them. The germline CDR1 and CDR2 sequences are SGHTA and FQGNSA. The CDR3 DNA follows: TGTGCCAGCAGCTTAGGCAGGGATCAGCCCCAGCATTTT. Protein: CASSLGRDQPQHF. The full variable domain, completed using reference TRBV7-2 and TRBJ1-5, is GAGVSQSPSNKVTEKGKDVELRCDPISGHTALYWYRQSLGQGLEFLIYFQGNSAPDKSGLPSDRFSAERTGGSVSTLTIQRTQQEDSAVYLCASSLGRDQPQHFGDGTRLSIL.

V and J are TRBV9 and TRBJ1-3, with D maybe TRBD1 (6 bases). The CDR3 consists of 16 residues. The germline V gene has CDR1 SGDLS and CDR2 YYNGEE. V was trimmed by 2 bases and J by 0 bases, leaving 12 bases between them. The CDR3 sequence: CASSVSGTNSGNTIYF. In DNA, the CDR3 is TGTGCCAGCAGCGTGTCCGGGACAAACTCTGGAAACACCATATATTTT. Supplemented by reference TRBV9 and TRBJ1-3, the full variable domain reads DSGVTQTPKHLITATGQRVTLRCSPRSGDLSVYWYQQSLDQGLQFLIQYYNGEERAKGNILERFSAQQFPDLHSELNLSSLELGDSALYFCASSVSGTNSGNTIYFGEGSWLTVV.

The chain carries TRBV7-9 and TRBJ1-2, with 11 bases identical to TRBD1. V was pared by 0 bases and J by 7 bases, with 4 bases of the junction left unmatched. This CDR3 is 15 amino acids long. CDR1 is SEHNR, CDR2 FQNEAQ, per germline (reference sequence). As DNA, the CDR3 is TGTGCCAGCAGCTTAGCGGACAGGGGGCAGGGTGGCTACACCTTC. As protein: CASSLADRGQGGYTF.

The chain recombines TRBV12-5 with TRBJ2-2, with TRBD1 as a possible D gene (6 bases). V was clipped by 7 bases and J by 4 bases, with 19 bases between them. CDR1 is LGHNT, CDR2 FRNRAP, per germline. The CDR3 extends over 16 amino acids. In nucleotides, the CDR3 is TGTGCTAGTGCCCTCGCCTACAGGGTTGCCACCGGGGAGCTGTTTTTT. Residues: CASALAYRVATGELFF.

This sequence joins TRBV6-6 and TRBJ1-4; possibly TRBD1 for D (6 bases). V lost 3 bases, J lost 5 bases, and 16 bases lay in between. The CDR3 contains 16 residues. Germline V gene data show CDR1 as MNHNY and CDR2 as SVGAGI (reference sequence). DNA for the CDR3: TGTGCCAGCAGTTATTCAGGACAGACGGGAAATGAAAAACTGTTTTTT. Amino acid sequence: CASSYSGQTGNEKLFF.

This clone has a single count. The chain has TRBV5-4 and TRBJ2-1; 10 positions agree with TRBD2. Germline values: CDR1 SGHNT, CDR2 YYREEE (reference sequence). Germline trimming cut 4 bases from V and 3 bases from J; bases unmatched to any gene: 13. The CDR3 runs to 18 residues. The DNA for the CDR3 is TGTGCCAGCAGCCTGGCAACTTCGAGCGGGGGGGGCTACAATGAGCAGTTCTTC. Translated: CASSLATSSGGGYNEQFF.

This clone came up a few times. The rearrangement joins TRBV9 to TRBJ1-1; 8 bases align to TRBD1. Germline CDR1 and CDR2: SGDLS and YYNGEE. V shed 3 bases, J shed 4 bases, and the junction held 2 bases outside the gene matches. The CDR3 runs to 13 residues. The DNA for the CDR3 is TGTGCCAGCAGCGGACAGGGGAGCACTGAAGCTTTCTTT. Its protein product is CASSGQGSTEAFF.

V and J are TRBV9 and TRBJ1-2; no definite D call. Trimming took 3 bases from V and 3 from J, leaving 15 bases between them. The CDR3 runs to 15 residues. Germline V gene sequence: CDR1 SGDLS, CDR2 YYNGEE. The CDR3 reads CASSAKDDGDYGYTF. CDR3 in DNA: TGTGCCAGCAGCGCCAAGGACGACGGGGACTATGGCTACACCTTC.